This T cell receptor beta chain is drawn from a study of cytomegalovirus exposure and HLA in healthy donors. Trimming left V 3 bases short and J 7 bases short, with 12 bases between. The CDR3 sequence is 14 residues long. The germline CDR1 and CDR2 sequences are MRHNA and SNTAGT. A few counts support this clone. Libraries were prepared by immunoSEQ multiplex PCR; TCRdb keeps only in-frame clonotypes and omits some of them. The data hold approximately 220,000 clones, with around 90% observed a single time. This chain uses TRBV6-4 with TRBJ2-2, with a possible D match to TRBD2 (6 bases). Sequencing input: PBMCs. This receptor was identified in a woman aged 18-35 years in good health and CMV-seronegative. CDR3 DNA: TGTGCCAGCAGTGATGTAGCGGAAAACGGGGAGCTGTTTTTT. It codes for CASSDVAENGELFF.